The clone carrying this T cell receptor (beta chain) has only one observation. In germline, CDR1 is KGHSH, CDR2 LQKENI. The CDR3 loop spans 15 amino acids. V was cut by 3 bases and J by 1 base, with 12 bases left in between. This sample is part of a study of blood T cell repertoires in COVID-19. Using immunoSEQ multiplex PCR, the repertoire was profiled, and TCRdb retains in-frame clones only, with some absent. Seen here are under 200,000 clones, under 90% observed once, and the top ten hold around 3.7%. The chain joins TRBV18 to TRBJ1-2; D is ambiguous. Sequencing used PBMCs or T cells enriched from blood (not recorded which). The receptor comes from a woman in her sixties or seventies who had recovered from COVID-19. CDR3 in DNA: TGTGCCAGCTCACCCGGCAGGCCCCTTAACTATGGCTACACCTTC. Translated, it gives CASSPGRPLNYGYTF.